This TCR beta chain appears in the sequencing data of a study of blood T cell repertoires in COVID-19. Study background: COVID-19 samples collected from the United States, Italy and Spain covered acute and convalescent phases. PBMCs, B-cell-depleted T cells, or T cells provided the cDNA or gDNA that made up the material.

The data were produced by immunoSEQ multiplex PCR, yet TCRdb's version contains in-frame clones alone and is incomplete. The table lists about 54,000 clones, around 81% of them singletons. The receptor was isolated from a woman aged 55-70 years with acute or convalescent COVID-19. Sequences were obtained from peripheral blood.

The chain's CDR3 is CASSWSQGLYNEQFF. In nucleotides, the CDR3 is TGCGCCAGCAGCTGGTCCCAGGGGCTATACAATGAGCAGTTCTTC. The rearrangement uses TRBV5-1 and TRBJ2-1; D is possibly TRBD1 (6 bases). The ends were cut back, 3 bases at V and 4 bases at J, with 14 bases in the middle. Germline values: CDR1 SGHRS, CDR2 YFSETQ. CDR3 length: 15 amino acids.